This T cell receptor beta chain comes out of a study of beta chain features in type 1 diabetes. In the study overall: Across the samples, around 110,000,000 sorted cells were examined in total.

All of the isolated RNA was reverse transcribed, so expressed TCRB transcripts were sequenced. Sequencing used immunoSEQ multiplex PCR; TCRdb keeps in-frame clones, though not all of them. The sample gives roughly 400,000 clones, 14% of which show up once; approximately 0.038% is in the top ten. The CDR3 runs to 16 residues. The junction had 9 bases not matched to a gene; V was cut back by 1 base and J by 5 bases. From germline, CDR1 is MGHRA and CDR2 YSYEKL. Source material: naive CD4+ T cells from blood. V usage is TRBV4-1 and J usage is TRBJ2-7; 9 bases agree with TRBD1. The receptor was isolated from a man under 40 in good health. The CDR3 region is CASSQAPRDRVHEQYF. The CDR3 bases are TGCGCCAGCAGCCAAGCCCCAAGGGACAGGGTCCACGAGCAGTACTTC.